These 21 T cell receptor beta chains came from one sample sequenced in a study of metastatic and nonmetastatic thyroid tumors. TCRdb ran MiXCR on the PCR reads. The sample includes approximately 25,000 clones, around a fifth of them seen just once. All patients reached thyroid surgery having received no treatment beforehand. The sequencing input was blood. The receptors originated from a male donor with papillary thyroid cancer or a benign thyroid nodule (not recorded which). Some clones in this sample may be carry-over from other donors' samples.

This clone was found many times. The J gene is TRBJ2-1, the V gene TRBV9, with a tentative D call TRBD1 (6 bases). Germline CDR1 SGDLS, CDR2 YYNGEE. Trimming took off 3 bases at V and 8 bases at J, with 9 bases between the two ends. The CDR3 contains 12 residues. CDR3 bases: TGTGCCAGCAGCGACAGGACAGATGAGCAGTTCTTC. It encodes CASSDRTDEQFF.

This clone was observed at least ten times. The chain employs TRBV30 and TRBJ1-2; tentative D call: TRBD1 (5 bases). V dropped 2 bases and J dropped 6 bases, with 13 bases sitting between them. Per the germline V gene, CDR1 is GTSNPN and CDR2 is SVGIG (reference sequence). The CDR3 consists of 13 residues. The CDR3 loop reads CAWSRGARDGYTF. The DNA of the CDR3 is TGTGCCTGGAGTAGGGGCGCGAGGGATGGCTACACCTTC.

This clone was detected many times. The genes are TRBV19 and TRBJ2-2, with TRBD2 identical over 10 bases. CDR1 LNHDA and CDR2 SQIVND come from the germline V gene (reference sequence). This CDR3 is 15 amino acids long. V shed 4 bases and J 4 bases; nucleotides not matched to a gene: 3. This chain's CDR3 is CASSTIAGGTGELFF. In DNA, the CDR3 is TGTGCCAGTAGTACTATAGCGGGGGGCACCGGGGAGCTGTTTTTT.

Concerning this clone: A read error may produce the germline difference seen at one junction end. The gene calls are TRBV11-2 and TRBJ1-1, with TRBD1 matching over 7 bases. Germline V gene lookup returns CDR1 SGHAT and CDR2 FQNNGV. The CDR3 loop spans 15 amino acids. CDR3 in amino acids: CDSSSGQSMNTEAFF. CDR3 sequence (DNA): TGTGACAGCAGCTCGGGACAGAGCATGAACACTGAAGCTTTCTTT.

This clone occurred many times. This chain uses TRBV6-1 with TRBJ2-1; weak D call: TRBD2 (6 bases). V was shortened by 7 bases and J by 12 bases, with 13 bases between the two germline ends. CDR3 size: 11 residues. Germline V gene lookup returns CDR1 MNHNS and CDR2 SASEGT. In DNA form, the CDR3 reads TGTGCCAGCACCCTGGAGGGTCGGCAGTTCTTC. Protein: CASTLEGRQFF.

This clone was recorded at least ten times. The chain links TRBV9 to TRBJ1-6; D is unresolved. V shed 4 bases and J shed 0 bases, with 11 bases lying between them. Germline lookup yields CDR1 SGDLS and CDR2 YYNGEE. The CDR3 length is 16 residues. In DNA, the CDR3 is TGTGCCAGCAGCCCCTTGGCGAGCTCCTATAATTCACCCCTCCACTTT. Translation: CASSPLASSYNSPLHF.

This clone was recorded a few times. A much larger clonotype is one base distant, so this may be a read error. J is TRBJ2-1 and V is TRBV6-5; TRBD2 aligns across 9 bases. This CDR3 is built from 16 residues. Germline V gene sequence: CDR1 MNHEY, CDR2 SVGAGI. CDR3: CAGSYPPGLANNEQFF. In nucleotides, the CDR3 is TGTGCCGGCAGTTACCCCCCGGGACTAGCTAACAATGAGCAGTTCTTC.

The table lists this clone with many counts. The V gene is TRBV20-1, the J gene TRBJ1-5, with 9 bases that match TRBD1. V was clipped by 3 bases and J by 7 bases; unmatched bases: 13. The CDR3 spans 16 residues. Germline V CDR1 and CDR2: DFQATT, SNEGSKA (reference sequence). CDR3: CSASQLGQGIYQPQHF. The CDR3 coding sequence is TGCAGTGCTAGCCAGCTCGGACAGGGGATTTACCAGCCCCAGCATTTT.

This clone was counted ten times or more. The rearrangement links TRBV5-1 to TRBJ2-1; TRBD2 aligns across 12 bases. CDR1 is SGHRS and CDR2 is YFSETQ in the germline V gene. The V segment lost 2 bases and the J segment 7 bases; nucleotides outside the gene matches: 13. This CDR3 has 18 residues. Here the CDR3 DNA reads TGCGCCAGCAGCTTACTAGCGGGAGGAGAAGGACTTCGGAATGAGCAGTTCTTC. It encodes CASSLLAGGEGLRNEQFF.

This clone was seen repeatedly, ten times or more. The CDR3 DNA reads as TGCGCCAGCAGCTTGGATAAGCCCAGCTCCTACGAGCAGTACTTC. Amino acid sequence: CASSLDKPSSYEQYF. This chain uses TRBV5-1 with TRBJ2-7, with D unclear. The CDR3 sequence is 15 residues long. V lost 0 bases and J 0 bases, leaving 10 bases between the germline ends. CDR1 SGHRS and CDR2 YFSETQ come from the germline V gene.

At least ten counts were recorded for this clone. This chain joins TRBV7-9 and TRBJ1-1, with 8 bases lining up with TRBD1. Germline CDR1 reads SEHNR; CDR2 reads FQNEAQ (reference sequence). The CDR3 is 14 amino acids. V lost 0 bases to trimming and J lost 10 bases; unmatched junction nucleotides: 7. The CDR3 loop is CASSLASTGARAFF. The CDR3 nucleotides are TGTGCCAGCAGCTTAGCTTCGACAGGGGCCCGAGCTTTCTTT.

This clone was observed many times. The identical CDR3 is also encoded by other nucleotide sequences in the sample. The J gene is TRBJ1-1, the V gene TRBV2, with 7 nucleotides matching TRBD1. After removal of 5 bases from V and 5 bases from J, the junction contained 5 bases not matched to a gene. CDR1 is SNHLY and CDR2 is FYNNEI in the germline V gene. The CDR3 has 13 amino acids. CDR3 loop: CASSFTGETEAFF. The DNA for the CDR3 is TGTGCCAGCAGTTTCACAGGGGAGACTGAAGCTTTCTTT. The full variable domain, rest sourced from reference TRBV2 and TRBJ1-1, is EPEVTQTPSHQVTQMGQEVILRCVPISNHLYFYWYRQILGQKVEFLVSFYNNEISEKSEIFDDQFSVERPDGSNFTLKIRSTKLEDSAMYFCASSFTGETEAFFGQGTRLTVV.

The chain links TRBV27 to TRBJ2-3, with no clear D. CDR3 length: 13 amino acids. The V and J ends lost 1 base and 4 bases respectively, with 6 bases between them. Germline V CDR1 and CDR2: MNHEY, SMNVEV (reference sequence). The CDR3 bases are TGTGCCAGCAGTTTATGGGCGGCAGATACGCAGTATTTT. Protein sequence: CASSLWAADTQYF.

This clone was picked up many times. Different DNA sequences within this sample yield the same CDR3. The chain carries TRBV28 and TRBJ1-3, with D possibly TRBD1 on 6 matching bases. Germline CDR1 and CDR2: MDHEN and SYDVKM. This CDR3 region has 15 residues. Trimming cost V 3 bases and J 1 base, with 10 bases left between them. The CDR3 DNA follows: TGTGCCAGCAGTTTCATAAGGGGGTCTGGAAACACCATATATTTT. It codes for CASSFIRGSGNTIYF.

The chain links TRBV11-3 to TRBJ2-7; D is unresolved. Germline loops: CDR1 SGHNT, CDR2 YENEEA. Trimming pared 7 bases from V and 2 bases from J, leaving 12 bases between. The CDR3 consists of 13 residues. The CDR3 DNA is TGTGCCAGCATCGAGACATGTACCTACGAGCAGTACTTC. This sequence encodes CASIETCTYEQYF.

This clone appeared many times. V is TRBV20-1 and J is TRBJ1-1; no clear D. The CDR3 consists of 11 residues. Trimming took 1 base from V and 4 from J, leaving 4 bases between them. Germline V gene lookup returns CDR1 DFQATT and CDR2 SNEGSKA (reference sequence). CDR3 residues: CSARVPTEAFF. CDR3 bases: TGCAGTGCTAGAGTTCCCACTGAAGCTTTCTTT.

This clone was counted many times. V usage is TRBV6-1 and J usage is TRBJ2-5; D assignment may be TRBD1 or TRBD2 (7 bases each). The CDR3 consists of 15 residues. Germline loops: CDR1 MNHNS, CDR2 SASEGT. The V end lost 6 bases, the J end lost 7 bases, and 21 bases lay between the germline ends. CDR3 nucleotides: TGTGCCAGCAGACCCTGGGGGGAGGGGGCCCCGACCCAGTACTTC. Translation gives CASRPWGEGAPTQYF.

This clone has at least ten counts. The chain is built from TRBV9 and TRBJ2-7; D not resolved. The CDR3 contains 14 residues. V lost 0 bases, J lost 2 bases, and 9 bases lay in between. Germline V gene lookup returns CDR1 SGDLS and CDR2 YYNGEE. The CDR3 DNA is TGTGCCAGCAGCGTAGAATCACGAACCTACGAGCAGTACTTC. Translated: CASSVESRTYEQYF. Together with reference TRBV9 and TRBJ2-7, the CDR3 gives the full variable domain: DSGVTQTPKHLITATGQRVTLRCSPRSGDLSVYWYQQSLDQGLQFLIQYYNGEERAKGNILERFSAQQFPDLHSELNLSSLELGDSALYFCASSVESRTYEQYFGPGTRLTVT.

Of note for this clone: A junction boundary mismatches the germline segment, possibly from a read error. This sequence joins TRBV30 and TRBJ2-7; D ambiguous. This CDR3 has 12 amino acids. The germline V gene encodes CDR1 GTSNPN and CDR2 SVGIG (reference sequence). The CDR3 here is CAWSRYSYEQHF. Written as DNA, the CDR3 is TGTGCCTGGAGTAGGTACAGCTACGAGCAGCACTTC.

The rearrangement links TRBV28 to TRBJ1-5; D ambiguous. The CDR3 runs 17 residues. The germline V gene has CDR1 MDHEN and CDR2 SYDVKM. V dropped 5 bases and J dropped 1 base, with 18 bases sitting between them. The CDR3 sequence is CASSNPRGEWSNQPQHF. CDR3 nucleotides: TGTGCCAGCAGTAACCCACGGGGAGAATGGAGCAATCAGCCCCAGCATTTT. The complete variable domain, with remaining parts taken from reference TRBV28 and TRBJ1-5, reads DVKVTQSSRYLVKRTGEKVFLECVQDMDHENMFWYRQDPGLGLRLIYFSYDVKMKEKGDIPEGYSVSREKKERFSLILESASTNQTSMYLCASSNPRGEWSNQPQHFGDGTRLSIL.

This clone showed up many times. V is TRBV11-3 and J is TRBJ1-1; TRBD1 aligns across 7 bases. V shed 2 bases, J shed 5 bases, and the junction held 2 bases outside the gene matches. The CDR3 is made up of 13 amino acids. Germline CDR1 SGHNT, CDR2 YENEEA. The CDR3 coding sequence is TGTGCCAGCAGCTTACTACAGGGGACTGAAGCTTTCTTT. This translates into CASSLLQGTEAFF.